The 6 T cell receptor beta chains given below trace back to one sample, sequenced in a study of T cells in localized non-small cell lung cancer. Only in-frame clones appear in the TCRdb table, and some are missing; sequencing was by immunoSEQ multiplex PCR. The sample shows approximately 35,000 clones, approximately 90% of them seen only once. The sample in question was PBMCs, obtained before any cancer treatment. These receptors all come from a man between 40 and 70 years old with stage II lung adenocarcinoma.

The chain employs TRBV2 and TRBJ1-5; D not resolved. Germline V gene data show CDR1 as SNHLY and CDR2 as FYNNEI. The CDR3 spans 15 residues. V was clipped by 3 bases and J by 2 bases, with 11 bases between them. The CDR3 here is CASSDATGGNQPQHF. The CDR3 bases are TGTGCCAGCAGTGACGCCACGGGTGGCAATCAGCCCCAGCATTTT.

A single count supports this clone. The chain is built from TRBV27 and TRBJ2-3, with D hard to call. The CDR3 has 12 amino acids. Between the trimmed V and J ends, which lost 5 bases and 5 bases, there was a span of 8 bases. The germline gives CDR1 MNHEY, CDR2 SMNVEV (reference sequence). CDR3 protein: CASSRVLDTQYF. The CDR3 coding sequence is TGTGCCAGCAGTCGGGTCTTAGATACGCAGTATTTT.

The chain links TRBV7-9 to TRBJ2-7; D remains unclear. Trimming removed 6 bases at V and 2 bases at J, with 14 bases between. Germline V gives CDR1 SEHNR, CDR2 FQNEAQ (reference sequence). The CDR3 loop spans 14 amino acids. CDR3 nucleotide sequence: TGTGCCAGCAGTCCGCCTCCTGACCCCTACGAGCAGTACTTC. Protein sequence: CASSPPPDPYEQYF.

This chain connects TRBV9 to TRBJ1-3; no clear D. Germline-derived CDR1 and CDR2 are SGDLS and YYNGEE. There are 16 residues in the CDR3. The V and J ends lost 1 base and 0 bases respectively, with 11 bases between them. CDR3 region: CASSVRAGSSGNTIYF. The CDR3 DNA is TGTGCCAGCAGCGTAAGAGCGGGTAGCTCTGGAAACACCATATATTTT.

J is TRBJ2-1 and V is TRBV10-2; a weak D match, TRBD1 (5 bases). The CDR3 spans 15 residues. In germline, CDR1 is WSHSY, CDR2 SAAADI. The germline V and J ends were trimmed by 5 bases and 3 bases, with 14 bases remaining between them. The chain's CDR3 is CASSLDNSGYNEQFF. For the CDR3, the DNA is TGCGCCAGCAGTCTGGACAACTCGGGCTACAATGAGCAGTTCTTC.

The rearrangement links TRBV4-2 to TRBJ2-1, with no clear D. The ends were cut back, 4 bases at V and 9 bases at J, with 10 bases in the middle. The V gene's germline CDR1 is LGHNA and CDR2 YNFKEQ. The CDR3 is 12 amino acids. CDR3 region: CASSPSGVEQFF. Written as DNA, the CDR3 is TGTGCCAGCAGCCCAAGTGGGGTTGAGCAGTTCTTC.